Following are 21 T cell receptor beta chains from one sample sequenced in a study of T cell repertoires in cytomegalovirus infection (dated by TCRdb to 2018 to 2020). The instrument was an Illumina HiSeq 1500. TCRdb reworked the public reads: Q25 trimming with fastp, MiXCR clone assembly, productive beta chains retained. CDR3 protein duplicates are merged, each entry listing the most common genes and DNA. The sample table shows 250,000 to 300,000 distinct CDR3 sequences, and about 23% are seen once. The leading ten clones occupy 14% of the sample. The specimen was PBMCs. The receptors were sampled from a human donor in good health (CMV status not recorded). Some clones in this sample may be carry-over from other donors' samples.

This clonotype was found a few times. The rearrangement uses TRBV5-4 and TRBJ1-5; 10 positions agree with TRBD1. Trimming cost V 4 bases and J 5 bases; bases outside gene matches: 6. The CDR3 sequence is 15 residues long. Per germline, CDR1 SGHNT and CDR2 YYREEE (reference sequence). CDR3 region: CASSPGTGAHQPQHF. In DNA, the CDR3 is TGTGCCAGCAGCCCGGGGACAGGGGCGCATCAGCCCCAGCATTTT.

The genes are TRBV28 and TRBJ2-3; D is uncertain. This CDR3 is built from 13 residues. The germline gives CDR1 MDHEN, CDR2 SYDVKM. V dropped 7 bases and J dropped 5 bases, with 13 bases sitting between them. The CDR3 region is CASNGPPGDTQYF. CDR3 nucleotides: TGTGCCAGCAACGGGCCCCCGGGAGATACGCAGTATTTT.

This chain connects TRBV10-3 to TRBJ1-1; no reliable D call. The V gene's germline CDR1 is ENHRY and CDR2 SYGVKD. CDR3 size: 12 residues. Trimming stripped 3 bases from V and 4 bases from J, with 6 bases between. CDR3 loop: CAISEGITEAFF. The CDR3 DNA reads as TGTGCCATCAGTGAAGGTATCACTGAAGCTTTCTTT.

This clonotype was counted many times. This chain connects TRBV11-2 to TRBJ2-7; D unresolved. Per germline, CDR1 SGHAT and CDR2 FQNNGV. The CDR3 has 15 amino acids. V dropped 1 base and J dropped 2 bases, with 12 bases sitting between them. The CDR3 reads CASSLGVSGAYEQYF. Written as DNA, the CDR3 is TGTGCCAGCAGCTTAGGAGTCAGTGGGGCCTACGAGCAGTACTTC.

The CDR3, as DNA: TGTGCCACCAGCGCCGGACGGAACTCTGGAAACACCATATATTTT. Translated: CATSAGRNSGNTIYF. The chain employs TRBV24-1 and TRBJ1-3, with D uncertain. CDR1 is KGHDR, CDR2 SFDVKD, per germline. The CDR3 has 15 amino acids. Trimming left V 7 bases short and J 0 bases short, with 12 bases between.

This clonotype was seen at least ten times. This chain links TRBV7-3 with TRBJ2-7; the D gene is possibly TRBD2 (7 bases). The CDR3 has 15 amino acids. V was pared by 1 base and J by 2 bases, with 12 bases between. Germline values: CDR1 SGHTA, CDR2 FQGTGA. The chain's CDR3 is CASSLNGGPAYEQYF. CDR3 in DNA: TGTGCCAGCAGCTTAAACGGGGGGCCTGCCTACGAGCAGTACTTC.

This clonotype was observed many times. The CDR3 spells CASSGGLAGGYNEQFF. CDR3 sequence (DNA): TGTGCCAGCAGCGGGGGACTAGCGGGAGGCTACAATGAGCAGTTCTTC. This chain connects TRBV7-9 to TRBJ2-1, with TRBD2 identical over 15 bases. CDR1 SEHNR and CDR2 FQNEAQ come from the germline V gene (reference sequence). The J segment lost 3 bases and the V segment lost 5 bases, leaving 2 bases of the junction unmatched. The CDR3 contains 16 residues.

V and J are TRBV30 and TRBJ1-3, with TRBD1 as a possible D gene (5 bases). The CDR3 has 16 amino acids. The ends were cut back, 3 bases at V and 0 bases at J, with 15 bases in the middle. CDR1 is GTSNPN and CDR2 is SVGIG in the germline V gene (reference sequence). Here the CDR3 reads CAWRARGTDSGNTIYF. Written as DNA, the CDR3 is TGTGCCTGGAGAGCACGTGGGACTGACTCTGGAAACACCATATATTTT.

The V and J genes are TRBV6-1 and TRBJ1-2, with a weak D call TRBD1 (5 bases). The CDR3 is 16 residues long. The V gene lost 5 bases and the J gene lost 6 bases, with 22 bases spanning the gap. Germline V lookup: CDR1 MNHNS, CDR2 SASEGT. The CDR3 nucleotides read TGTGCCAGCAGTCGATATCCGGGACGAAATACTGATGGCTACACCTTC. It is translated as CASSRYPGRNTDGYTF.

This clonotype was found many times. The V and J genes are TRBV7-6 and TRBJ1-5, with TRBD1 identical over 7 bases. This CDR3 is built from 14 residues. The germline V gene encodes CDR1 SGHVS and CDR2 FNYEAQ. Unmatched junction bases numbered 6, after V lost 5 bases and J lost 5 bases. The CDR3 DNA is TGTGCCAGCAGCGTCGGGCAGGGGGATCAGCCCCAGCATTTT. Residues: CASSVGQGDQPQHF.

The chain employs TRBV11-2 and TRBJ2-5; D unclear. Trimming removed 4 bases from V and 5 bases from J, with 14 bases in between. The CDR3 covers 14 residues. Germline CDR1 and CDR2: SGHAT and FQNNGV. CDR3 DNA: TGTGCCAGCAGCTCAGACTCGACCCGGGAGACCCAGTACTTC. This sequence encodes CASSSDSTRETQYF.

This rearrangement joins TRBV11-2 to TRBJ1-4, with TRBD1 matching 7 bases. V gave up 5 bases and J gave up 7 bases; unmatched junction bases: 7. The CDR3 length is 14 residues. Germline V gene data show CDR1 as SGHAT and CDR2 as FQNNGV. The CDR3 reads CASSTYRDSEKLFF. The CDR3 DNA follows: TGTGCCAGCAGCACCTACAGGGACAGTGAAAAACTGTTTTTT.

V is TRBV7-2 and J is TRBJ1-5, with a weak D call TRBD1 (5 bases). The germline gives CDR1 SGHTA, CDR2 FQGNSA. V dropped 2 bases and J dropped 5 bases, with 10 bases sitting between them. The CDR3 sequence is 14 residues long. The CDR3 reads CASSLLGVDQPQHF. CDR3 DNA: TGTGCCAGCAGCTTACTAGGGGTTGATCAGCCCCAGCATTTT.

The V call is TRBV29-1, the J call TRBJ1-2, with D possibly TRBD1 on 6 matching bases. Germline CDR1 SQVTM, CDR2 ANQGSEA. The CDR3 runs to 14 residues. Trimming removed 6 bases at V and 4 bases at J, with 18 bases between. This CDR3 reads CSVLGGRTTYGYTF. Written as DNA, the CDR3 is TGCAGCGTCCTTGGGGGCCGTACTACCTATGGCTACACCTTC. The whole variable domain, remainder taken from reference TRBV29-1 and TRBJ1-2, is SAVISQKPSRDICQRGTSLTIQCQVDSQVTMMFWYRQQPGQSLTLIATANQGSEATYESGFVIDKFPISRPNLTFSTLTVSNMSPEDSSIYLCSVLGGRTTYGYTFGSGTRLTVV.

The chain carries TRBV29-1 and TRBJ2-5, with D unclear. Trimming stripped 5 bases from V and 5 bases from J, with 9 bases between. This CDR3 has 11 amino acids. Germline loops: CDR1 SQVTM, CDR2 ANQGSEA. The DNA for the CDR3 is TGCAGCGTTTCAGCTTTGGAGACCCAGTACTTC. It specifies CSVSALETQYF.

This clonotype has a handful of counts. The chain has TRBV14 and TRBJ1-1; D is possibly TRBD1 (5 bases). The CDR3 is 15 amino acids. Germline values: CDR1 SGHDN, CDR2 FVKESK. Trimming pared 1 base from V and 0 bases from J, leaving 9 bases between. DNA of the CDR3: TGTGCCAGCAGCCAAGTTGACAGCCTGAACACTGAAGCTTTCTTT. This translates into CASSQVDSLNTEAFF.

This chain links TRBV4-1 with TRBJ1-4; no clear D. Trimming took 1 base from V and 4 from J, leaving 10 bases between them. Germline CDR1 reads MGHRA; CDR2 reads YSYEKL. This CDR3 is built from 15 residues. In DNA form, the CDR3 reads TGCGCCAGCAGCCAAGCATTTGTCGATAATGAAAAACTGTTTTTT. Its protein is CASSQAFVDNEKLFF.

The V call is TRBV20-1, the J call TRBJ2-7, with 9 bases that match TRBD2. The CDR3 spans 14 residues. Germline loops: CDR1 DFQATT, CDR2 SNEGSKA (reference sequence). V gave up 6 bases and J gave up 3 bases; unmatched junction bases: 9. The CDR3 reads CSAGGLAGIYEQYF. DNA for the CDR3: TGCAGTGCGGGTGGGCTAGCGGGAATCTACGAGCAGTACTTC.

There are a few counts of this clonotype. J is TRBJ2-1 and V is TRBV29-1; 10 bases line up with TRBD2. V trimming: 6 bases; J trimming: 9 bases; junction bases outside the gene matches: 11. CDR3 length: 14 residues. The germline V gene has CDR1 SQVTM and CDR2 ANQGSEA. The CDR3 bases are TGCAGCGTCGTTGGGAGCGGGGGGGACGGTGAGCAGTTCTTC. Amino acids: CSVVGSGGDGEQFF.

This clonotype was seen a single time. The chain combines TRBV2 with TRBJ2-1, with 10 bases lining up with TRBD2. Germline CDR1 SNHLY, CDR2 FYNNEI. The CDR3 length is 17 residues. V trimming: 6 bases; J trimming: 0 bases; junction bases outside the gene matches: 8. CDR3 residues: CASSGLAGARSYNEQFF. The CDR3 bases are TGTGCCAGCAGCGGCCTAGCGGGAGCCCGCTCCTACAATGAGCAGTTCTTC. The whole variable domain, remainder taken from reference TRBV2 and TRBJ2-1, is EPEVTQTPSHQVTQMGQEVILRCVPISNHLYFYWYRQILGQKVEFLVSFYNNEISEKSEIFDDQFSVERPDGSNFTLKIRSTKLEDSAMYFCASSGLAGARSYNEQFFGPGTRLTVL.

The chain links TRBV20-1 to TRBJ2-7; 14 bases agree with TRBD2. CDR1 is DFQATT and CDR2 is SNEGSKA in the germline V gene (reference sequence). Losses at the gene ends were 2 bases for V and 4 bases for J; bases not matched to a gene: 13. The CDR3 has 18 amino acids. The CDR3 sequence: CSARRPGLAGVGVYEQYF. The CDR3 coding sequence is TGCAGTGCTAGACGACCGGGACTAGCGGGAGTCGGAGTTTACGAGCAGTACTTC.